One and the same sample provided the 30 T cell receptor beta chains below, sequenced in a study of T cell changes during pregnancy in multiple sclerosis. The table came from immunoSEQ multiplex PCR; TCRdb's copy has only in-frame clones and leaves some out. This table has around 69,000 clones, approximately 92% appearing once. This specimen was peripheral blood, taken in the first trimester of pregnancy. These receptors were collected from a female donor with multiple sclerosis, enrolled in a pregnancy study.

The V call is TRBV18, the J call TRBJ2-7; 14 bases align to TRBD2. The germline V gene has CDR1 KGHSH and CDR2 LQKENI. The junction had 5 bases not matched to a gene; V was cut back by 1 base and J by 6 bases. CDR3 size: 16 residues. CDR3 amino acids: CASSPLGLAGEGEQYF. The CDR3 DNA follows: TGTGCCAGCTCACCACTGGGACTAGCGGGAGAAGGCGAGCAGTACTTC.

V and J are TRBV4-2 and TRBJ2-5; no reliable D call. In germline, CDR1 is LGHNA, CDR2 YNFKEQ. Trimming pared 0 bases from V and 4 bases from J, leaving 9 bases between. CDR3 length: 14 amino acids. The CDR3 here is CASSQDLGRETQYF. As DNA, the CDR3 is TGTGCCAGCAGCCAAGATCTAGGCAGAGAGACCCAGTACTTC.

The table lists this clone with a count of one. The rearrangement joins TRBV15 to TRBJ2-1; perhaps TRBD2 as D (5 bases). The germline CDR1 and CDR2 sequences are LNHNV and YYDKDF (reference sequence). The CDR3 loop spans 15 amino acids. The V end was cut by 5 bases, the J end by 2 bases, with 13 bases between. The CDR3 DNA is TGTGCCACCAGCTCACGTCCCGGGGCCTACAATGAGCAGTTCTTC. Translated, it gives CATSSRPGAYNEQFF.

The CDR3 sequence: CASSKTTGGFPEAFF. CDR3 bases: TGTGCCAGTAGTAAAACGACAGGGGGTTTCCCTGAAGCTTTCTTT. V is TRBV19 and J is TRBJ1-1; TRBD1 agrees at 9 bases. Germline V gene sequence: CDR1 LNHDA, CDR2 SQIVND (reference sequence). V gave up 4 bases and J gave up 6 bases; unmatched junction bases: 9. CDR3 length equals 15 residues.

The V call is TRBV2, the J call TRBJ2-1; weak D call: TRBD2 (6 bases). The V gene lost 9 bases and the J gene lost 7 bases, with 16 bases spanning the gap. The CDR3 has 13 residues. The V gene's germline CDR1 is SNHLY and CDR2 FYNNEI. The CDR3 DNA reads TGTGCCAGTGCCTTCGCGGAGGGGAATGAGCAGTTCTTC. Translation: CASAFAEGNEQFF.

This clone was counted a single time. The rearrangement uses TRBV21-1 and TRBJ1-1; TRBD1 is the table's D call and was not checked against the DNA. TRBV21-1 is a pseudogene. The CDR3 contains 14 residues. CDR3 bases: TGTGCCAGCAGCAAGAAGACAGGCGGATCTGAAGCTTTCTTT. It translates to CASSKKTGGSEAFF.

The chain uses TRBV19 and TRBJ2-3; perhaps TRBD2 as D (7 bases). V lost 10 bases to trimming and J lost 5 bases, with 19 bases between them. Germline CDR1 is LNHDA and CDR2 is SQIVND (reference sequence). The length of the CDR3 is 14 residues. The CDR3 DNA reads TGTGCCACTGAGGGGGGGGCGAGTGGAGATACGCAGTATTTT. This gives the protein CATEGGASGDTQYF. Variable domain in full (rest from reference TRBV19 and TRBJ2-3): DGGITQSPKYLFRKEGQNVTLSCEQNLNHDAMYWYRQDPGQGLRLIYYSQIVNDFQKGDIAEGYSVSREKKESFPLTVTSAQKNPTAFYLCATEGGASGDTQYFGPGTRLTVL.

The chain employs TRBV28 and TRBJ2-1; D is possibly TRBD1 (5 bases). CDR3 length: 15 amino acids. The V gene lost 6 bases and the J gene lost 0 bases, with 12 bases spanning the gap. CDR1 and CDR2 from the germline V gene are MDHEN and SYDVKM. Here the CDR3 DNA reads TGTGCCAGCAGCATAGGGGCCAGCTCCTACAATGAGCAGTTCTTC. As protein: CASSIGASSYNEQFF.

The chain recombines TRBV6-4 with TRBJ2-1; TRBD2 aligns across 7 bases. The CDR3 has 19 amino acids. Germline assignment: CDR1 MRHNA and CDR2 SNTAGT. V was pared by 0 bases and J by 0 bases, with 11 bases of the junction left unmatched. The CDR3: CASSDSRPVGGSSYNEQFF. CDR3 DNA: TGTGCCAGCAGTGACTCTCGTCCGGTTGGCGGGAGCTCCTACAATGAGCAGTTCTTC.

V usage is TRBV5-4 and J usage is TRBJ2-7; maybe TRBD1 (6 bases). The CDR3 runs 15 residues. Germline CDR1 is SGHNT and CDR2 is YYREEE (reference sequence). The V and J ends lost 1 base and 0 bases respectively, with 11 bases between them. This chain's CDR3 is CASSLSAGASYEQYF. The CDR3 DNA is TGTGCCAGCAGCTTGTCGGCAGGGGCCTCCTACGAGCAGTACTTC.

The chain combines TRBV14 with TRBJ1-3; D may be TRBD1 (6 bases). CDR3 length equals 17 residues. The V gene's germline CDR1 is SGHDN and CDR2 FVKESK. V lost 0 bases and J lost 2, with 14 bases in between. The CDR3 nucleotides read TGTGCCAGCAGCCAAGATCAGGGACATCGAGCTGGAAACACCATATATTTT. This translates into CASSQDQGHRAGNTIYF.

The rearrangement links TRBV7-2 to TRBJ1-1; 8 nucleotides agree with TRBD1. The CDR3 extends over 15 amino acids. V gave up 1 base and J gave up 4 bases; unmatched junction bases: 5. Germline V lookup: CDR1 SGHTA, CDR2 FQGNSA. Written as DNA, the CDR3 is TGTGCCAGCAGCTTAGGCTCACAGGGGGGCACTGAAGCTTTCTTT. This sequence encodes CASSLGSQGGTEAFF.

This clone has only a few counts. The chain uses TRBV2 and TRBJ1-1; TRBD1 aligns across 9 bases. Germline V lookup: CDR1 SNHLY, CDR2 FYNNEI. V dropped 2 bases and J dropped 6; count of bases not matched to a gene: 4. The CDR3 has 14 amino acids. CDR3 loop: CASSEWDRVPEAFF. The DNA for the CDR3 is TGTGCCAGCAGTGAATGGGACAGGGTCCCTGAAGCTTTCTTT.

This clone is a singleton in its sample. This chain uses TRBV14 with TRBJ2-5; 8 positions agree with TRBD2. The CDR3 contains 14 residues. Looked up from germline, CDR1 is SGHDN and CDR2 is FVKESK. The junction had 6 bases not matched to a gene; V was cut back by 2 bases and J by 7 bases. The CDR3 DNA reads as TGTGCCAGCAGCCAACGGAACGGGAGGGGGACCCAGTACTTC. This sequence encodes CASSQRNGRGTQYF.

About this clone: Since a much larger clone is just one base distant, this may be a read error. The CDR3: CASSQGRGSHEQYF. As DNA, the CDR3 is TGTGCCAGCAGCCAGGGAAGGGGGAGCCACGAGCAGTACTTC. The gene calls are TRBV14 and TRBJ2-7, with TRBD1 as a possible D gene (6 bases). The CDR3 consists of 14 residues. Trimming pared 3 bases from V and 5 bases from J, leaving 14 bases between. Germline lookup yields CDR1 SGHDN and CDR2 FVKESK.

The chain joins TRBV10-3 to TRBJ1-1; TRBD1 matches at 7 bases. Germline CDR1 is ENHRY and CDR2 is SYGVKD. The V segment lost 7 bases and the J segment 7 bases; nucleotides outside the gene matches: 6. The CDR3 contains 12 residues. In DNA form, the CDR3 reads TGTGCCATCAACACGGGACAGAATGAAGCTTTCTTT. Its protein is CAINTGQNEAFF.

The chain is built from TRBV9 and TRBJ2-7, with D tentatively TRBD2 (7 bases). This CDR3 has 15 amino acids. Germline V CDR1 and CDR2: SGDLS, YYNGEE. The V gene lost 4 bases and the J gene lost 2 bases, with 16 bases spanning the gap. The CDR3 nucleotides are TGTGCCAGCAGCCCCGTAGTGGGGGGGCCCTACGAGCAGTACTTC. Translation: CASSPVVGGPYEQYF.

The chain recombines TRBV11-3 with TRBJ1-2, with 7 bases lining up with TRBD1. This CDR3 contains 13 residues. Germline lookup yields CDR1 SGHNT and CDR2 YENEEA. V lost 5 bases to trimming and J lost 8 bases; unmatched junction nucleotides: 8. CDR3: CASSPDGTVGYTF. DNA of the CDR3: TGTGCCAGCAGCCCCGACGGGACAGTCGGCTACACCTTC. Full variable domain (rest looked up from reference TRBV11-3 and TRBJ1-2): EAGVVQSPRYKIIEKKQPVAFWCNPISGHNTLYWYLQNLGQGPELLIRYENEEAVDDSQLPKDRFSAERLKGVDSTLKIQPAELGDSAVYLCASSPDGTVGYTFGSGTRLTVV.

A single count supports this clone. V gene TRBV5-1 combines with J gene TRBJ1-3; maybe TRBD1 (5 bases). CDR3 length: 15 residues. Germline CDR1 reads SGHRS; CDR2 reads YFSETQ. Trimming left V 1 base short and J 3 bases short, with 11 bases between. In DNA form, the CDR3 reads TGCGCCAGCAGCTTGAGGGCCGGGGGTGGAAACACCATATATTTT. It yields the protein CASSLRAGGGNTIYF.

Concerning this clone itself: Other DNA variants within this sample encode the same CDR3. This sequence joins TRBV18 and TRBJ2-5; unclear D gene. CDR1 is KGHSH, CDR2 LQKENI, per germline. The CDR3 spans 11 residues. V dropped 3 bases and J dropped 3 bases, with 2 bases sitting between them. The CDR3: CASSPKETQYF. The CDR3 DNA reads as TGTGCCAGCTCACCCAAAGAGACCCAGTACTTC. Complete variable domain (other parts from reference TRBV18 and TRBJ2-5): NAGVMQNPRHLVRRRGQEARLRCSPMKGHSHVYWYRQLPEEGLKFMVYLQKENIIDESGMPKERFSAEFPKEGPSILRIQQVVRGDSAAYFCASSPKETQYFGPGTRLLVL.

In this sample, this clone turned up once. V is TRBV4-3 and J is TRBJ1-4; no reliable D call. CDR1 is LGHNA, CDR2 YSLEER, per germline. The CDR3 loop spans 17 amino acids. V was pared by 0 bases and J by 1 base, with 12 bases between. The CDR3 loop reads CASSQDAVRGTNEKLFF. As DNA, the CDR3 is TGCGCCAGCAGCCAAGATGCCGTCCGAGGAACTAATGAAAAACTGTTTTTT.

V usage is TRBV6-4 and J usage is TRBJ2-5; 9 positions agree with TRBD2. The CDR3 loop spans 16 amino acids. Germline assignment: CDR1 MRHNA and CDR2 SNTAGT. V shed 2 bases and J 5 bases; nucleotides not matched to a gene: 9. The CDR3, as DNA: TGTGCCAGCAGTGACGGGGCTAGCGGGAAGCGGGAGACCCAGTACTTC. It translates to CASSDGASGKRETQYF.

This clone was detected only once. The J gene is TRBJ2-7, the V gene TRBV7-2, with TRBD1 matching 11 bases. V gave up 5 bases and J gave up 7 bases; unmatched junction bases: 4. The CDR3 is 13 residues long. Germline assignment: CDR1 SGHTA and CDR2 FQGNSA. CDR3 in DNA: TGTGCCAGCAGCCGGGACAGGGGGAGGGAGCAGTACTTC. It yields the protein CASSRDRGREQYF.

This clone was seen once. This sequence joins TRBV4-2 and TRBJ2-3; 7 bases are a match to TRBD2. The CDR3 spans 18 residues. From germline, CDR1 is LGHNA and CDR2 YNFKEQ. The V segment lost 0 bases and the J segment 0 bases; nucleotides outside the gene matches: 9. As DNA, the CDR3 is TGTGCCAGCAGCCAAGACCCCGGGAGCGGGATTAGCACAGATACGCAGTATTTT. Its protein is CASSQDPGSGISTDTQYF.

The J gene is TRBJ1-4, the V gene TRBV4-3; 8 nucleotides line up with TRBD1. J gave up 7 bases and V 2 bases, and 9 bases lay outside the gene matches. Germline V gene sequence: CDR1 LGHNA, CDR2 YSLEER. The CDR3 contains 16 residues. DNA for the CDR3: TGCGCCAGCAGCCAATTACGACAGGGGAGGTTTGAAAAACTGTTTTTT. As protein: CASSQLRQGRFEKLFF.

The CDR3 sequence is CATLKDGSGADTQYF. The CDR3, as DNA: TGTGCCACCCTGAAAGACGGGAGTGGAGCAGATACGCAGTATTTT. The chain carries TRBV5-4 and TRBJ2-3; a weak D match, TRBD2 (6 bases). V gave up 9 bases and J gave up 4 bases, with 21 bases separating them. This CDR3 is 15 amino acids long. The germline V gene has CDR1 SGHNT and CDR2 YYREEE (reference sequence).

J is TRBJ2-1 and V is TRBV19; maybe TRBD2 (6 bases). The germline V and J ends were trimmed by 1 base and 8 bases, with 15 bases remaining between them. The CDR3 totals 15 residues. Germline V gives CDR1 LNHDA, CDR2 SQIVND (reference sequence). CDR3 nucleotides: TGTGCCAGTAGTATAGCGGGAGTAAAAGTCGATGAGCAGTTCTTC. Encoded protein: CASSIAGVKVDEQFF.

This clone was seen once. The V call is TRBV2, the J call TRBJ2-2; D is possibly TRBD1 (6 bases). The CDR3 has 14 amino acids. The V end lost 8 bases, the J end lost 2 bases, and 12 bases lay between the germline ends. CDR1 is SNHLY and CDR2 is FYNNEI in the germline V gene. CDR3 in amino acids: CASFSQGNTGELFF. CDR3 bases: TGTGCCAGCTTCTCACAGGGAAACACCGGGGAGCTGTTTTTT.

The chain joins TRBV13 to TRBJ1-1, with TRBD1 as a possible D gene (5 bases). Trimming shortened V by 5 bases and J by 7 bases, and 8 bases separated the two germline ends. Germline V lookup: CDR1 PRHDT, CDR2 FYEKMQ (reference sequence). This CDR3 has 11 residues. The CDR3 bases are TGTGCCAGCAGCGGGACTAGTGAAGCTTTCTTT. This codes for CASSGTSEAFF.

For the CDR3, the DNA is TGTGCCAGTAGTTGGACTAGCGGGTATACTTACGAGCAGTACTTC. This sequence encodes CASSWTSGYTYEQYF. The chain uses TRBV19 and TRBJ2-7; 11 bases are shared with TRBD2. CDR3 length equals 15 residues. Unmatched junction bases numbered 7, after V lost 5 bases and J lost 4 bases. Germline values: CDR1 LNHDA, CDR2 SQIVND (reference sequence).